A selection of T cell receptor beta chains follows, all from one sample in a study of T cell changes during pregnancy in multiple sclerosis. The table came from immunoSEQ multiplex PCR; TCRdb's copy has only in-frame clones and leaves some out. The sample includes some 93,000 clones, 91% of them seen just once. The sequences come from peripheral blood, collected after pregnancy. These receptors originate from a female donor in good health, enrolled as a control in a pregnancy study. Both conserved end residues are part of each CDR3. Fields, in order: D gene, J gene, V gene, clone size, CDR3 protein, CDR3 DNA. A D gene is named only where the DNA matches it firmly. Clone size is shown for a subset of rows, as once, few, many or a class of expanded clone.

.,TRBJ2-4,TRBV2,.,CASRPSETKNIQYF,TGTGCCAGCAGGCCTAGCGAGACCAAAAACATTCAGTACTTC
.,TRBJ2-2,TRBV18,.,CASSSDRITGELFF,TGTGCCAGCTCTTCGGACAGAATCACCGGGGAGCTGTTTTTT
TRBD2,TRBJ2-5,TRBV5-4,once,CASSSGLAGGVETQYF,TGTGCCAGCAGCTCGGGACTAGCGGGGGGGGTTGAGACCCAGTACTTC
.,TRBJ1-2,TRBV4-1,.,CASSRTDTTNYGYTF,TGCGCCAGCAGCCGAACGGACACGACTAACTATGGCTACACCTTC
TRBD1,TRBJ1-6,TRBV7-2,.,CASSSPRDSLHF,TGTGCCAGCAGCTCCCCCCGGGACAGCCTCCACTTT
.,TRBJ2-6,TRBV5-1,.,CASSLSLGLAGGANVLTF,TGCGCCAGCAGCTTGAGTTTAGGCCTGGCGGGGGGGGCCAACGTCCTGACTTTC
TRBD1,TRBJ1-6,TRBV30,.,CAWSVLGQADSPLHF,TGTGCCTGGAGTGTACTAGGACAGGCCGACTCACCCCTCCACTTT
.,TRBJ2-1,TRBV10-3,once,CAISEEGYNEQFF,TGTGCCATCAGTGAGGAGGGCTACAATGAGCAGTTCTTC
.,TRBJ1-3,TRBV7-2,.,CASSPFLQVGNTIYF,TGTGCCAGCAGCCCTTTCTTACAGGTTGGAAACACCATATATTTT
TRBD1,TRBJ2-7,TRBV5-4,.,CASSPPGGSEQYF,TGTGCCAGCAGCCCCCCAGGGGGTTCCGAGCAGTACTTC
.,TRBJ1-2,TRBV19,.,CASSGYGYTF,TGTGCCAGTAGCGGTTATGGCTACACCTTC
TRBD1,TRBJ1-2,TRBV6-5,.,CASSYRGQSYGYTF,TGTGCCAGCAGTTATAGGGGACAGAGCTATGGCTACACCTTC
.,TRBJ1-1,TRBV6-5,.,CASSYSGGDTEAFF,TGTGCCAGCAGTTACTCGGGGGGGGACACTGAAGCTTTCTTT
TRBD2,TRBJ2-7,TRBV4-2,.,CASSQDLASGSYEQYF,TGTGCCAGCAGCCAAGATTTGGCTAGCGGCTCCTACGAGCAGTACTTC
TRBD2,TRBJ2-1,TRBV4-2,.,CASSQEPSGGYNEQFF,TGTGCCAGCAGCCAAGAGCCAAGCGGGGGCTACAATGAGCAGTTCTTC
.,TRBJ1-3,TRBV6-1,.,CASPSGYPGNTIYF,TGTGCCAGCCCCTCGGGATACCCTGGAAACACCATATATTTT
TRBD1,TRBJ1-1,TRBV6-5,.,CASSYGMGQQNTEAFF,TGTGCCAGCAGTTATGGAATGGGACAGCAGAACACTGAAGCTTTCTTT
TRBD2,TRBJ2-3,TRBV7-2,once,CASSLSRSTWRGITDTQYF,TGTGCCAGCAGCTTATCCCGTAGCACCTGGCGGGGGATTACAGATACGCAGTATTTT
.,TRBJ2-3,TRBV7-3,.,CASMTRVGDTQYF,TGTGCCAGCATGACGAGGGTGGGTGATACGCAGTATTTT
TRBD2,TRBJ2-3,TRBV4-3,.,CASSARLAGLDTQYF,TGCGCCAGCAGCGCCCGACTAGCGGGGTTGGATACGCAGTATTTT
TRBD1,TRBJ1-2,TRBV5-5,.,CASSSQPGQGAQGYTF,TGTGCCAGCAGCTCCCAGCCGGGACAGGGGGCGCAGGGCTACACCTTC
TRBD1,TRBJ1-1,TRBV19,once,CASSIISGTGVTEAFF,TGTGCCAGTAGTATCATTTCCGGGACAGGGGTGACTGAAGCTTTCTTT
.,TRBJ2-7,TRBV28,.,CASSSPPRGFRYEQYF,TGTGCCAGCAGTTCCCCCCCTCGGGGTTTTCGCTACGAGCAGTACTTC
.,TRBJ1-5,TRBV19,.,CASSMDRDQPQHF,TGTGCCAGTAGTATGGACAGAGATCAGCCCCAGCATTTT
TRBD1,TRBJ2-7,TRBV25-1,.,CASSEPGTGSVDEQYF,TGTGCCAGCAGTGAACCCGGGACAGGATCTGTCGACGAGCAGTACTTC
.,TRBJ2-5,TRBV30,.,CAWKAAGETQYF,TGTGCCTGGAAGGCGGCGGGAGAGACCCAGTACTTC